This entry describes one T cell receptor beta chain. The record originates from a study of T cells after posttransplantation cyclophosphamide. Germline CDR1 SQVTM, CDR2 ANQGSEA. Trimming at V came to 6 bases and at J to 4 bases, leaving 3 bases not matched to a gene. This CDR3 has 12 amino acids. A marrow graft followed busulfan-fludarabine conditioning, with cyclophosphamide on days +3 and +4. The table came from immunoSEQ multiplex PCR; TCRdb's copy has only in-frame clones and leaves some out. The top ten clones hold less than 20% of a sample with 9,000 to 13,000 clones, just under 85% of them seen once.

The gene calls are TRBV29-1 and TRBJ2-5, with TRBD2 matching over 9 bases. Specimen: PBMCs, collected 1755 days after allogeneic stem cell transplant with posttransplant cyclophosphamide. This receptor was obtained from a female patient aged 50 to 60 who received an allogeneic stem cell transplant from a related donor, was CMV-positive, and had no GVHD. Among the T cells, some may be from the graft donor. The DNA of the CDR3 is TGCAGCGTGACTAGCGGAGGAGAGACCCAGTACTTC. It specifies CSVTSGGETQYF.